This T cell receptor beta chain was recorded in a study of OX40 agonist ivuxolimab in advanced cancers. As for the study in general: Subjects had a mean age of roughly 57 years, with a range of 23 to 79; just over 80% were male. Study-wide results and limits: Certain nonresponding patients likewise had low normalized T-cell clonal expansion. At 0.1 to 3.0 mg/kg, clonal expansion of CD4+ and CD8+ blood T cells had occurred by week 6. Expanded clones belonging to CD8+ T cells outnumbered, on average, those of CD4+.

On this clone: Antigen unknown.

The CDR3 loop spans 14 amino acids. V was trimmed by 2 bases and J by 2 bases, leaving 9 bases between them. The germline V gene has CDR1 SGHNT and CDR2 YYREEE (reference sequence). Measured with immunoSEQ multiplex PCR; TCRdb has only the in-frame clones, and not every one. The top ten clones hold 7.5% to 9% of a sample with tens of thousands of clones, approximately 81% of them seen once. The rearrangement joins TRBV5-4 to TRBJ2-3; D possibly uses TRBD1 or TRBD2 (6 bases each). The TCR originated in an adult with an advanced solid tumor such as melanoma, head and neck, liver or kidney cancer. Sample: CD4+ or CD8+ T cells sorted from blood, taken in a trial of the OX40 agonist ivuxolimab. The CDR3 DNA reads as TGTGCCAGCAGCTTCGGGGGCTCCACAGATACGCAGTATTTT. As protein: CASSFGGSTDTQYF.